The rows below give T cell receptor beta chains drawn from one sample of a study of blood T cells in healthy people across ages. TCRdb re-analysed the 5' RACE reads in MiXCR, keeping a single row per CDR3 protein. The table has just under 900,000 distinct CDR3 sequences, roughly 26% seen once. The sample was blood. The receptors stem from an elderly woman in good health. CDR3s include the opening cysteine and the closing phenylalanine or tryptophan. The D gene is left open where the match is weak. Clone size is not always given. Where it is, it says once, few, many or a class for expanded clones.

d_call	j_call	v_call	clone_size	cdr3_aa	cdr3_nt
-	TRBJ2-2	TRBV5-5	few	CASSLVLSNTGELFF	TGTGCCAGCAGCTTGGTTCTCAGCAACACCGGGGAGCTGTTTTTT
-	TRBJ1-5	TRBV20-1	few	CSARDGVGPQHF	TGCAGTGCTAGAGACGGGGTAGGGCCCCAGCATTTT
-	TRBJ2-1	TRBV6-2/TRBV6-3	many	CASSLGKQRSYNEQFF	TGTGCCAGCAGTTTGGGGAAACAGCGATCCTACAATGAGCAGTTCTTC
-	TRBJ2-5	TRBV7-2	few	CASSLGGMGLLIGTQYF	TGTGCCAGCAGCTTAGGAGGAATGGGACTCCTGATCGGGACCCAGTACTTC
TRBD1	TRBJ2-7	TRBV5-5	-	CASSWANRGPSPYEQYF	TGTGCCAGCAGCTGGGCTAACAGGGGGCCATCCCCCTACGAGCAGTACTTC
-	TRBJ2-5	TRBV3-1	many	CASSQAGETQYF	TGTGCCAGCAGCCAAGCGGGGGAGACCCAGTACTTC
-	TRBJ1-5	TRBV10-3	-	CAISPGVGNQPQHF	TGTGCCATCAGCCCAGGGGTAGGGAATCAGCCCCAGCATTTT
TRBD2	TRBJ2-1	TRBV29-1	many	CSAWGGYNEQFF	TGCAGCGCCTGGGGGGGCTACAATGAGCAGTTCTTC
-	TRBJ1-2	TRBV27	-	CASSFRVNYGYTF	TGTGCCAGCAGTTTTCGGGTTAACTATGGCTACACCTTC
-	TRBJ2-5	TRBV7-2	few	CASSGFAETQYF	TGTGCCAGCAGCGGTTTTGCAGAGACCCAGTACTTC
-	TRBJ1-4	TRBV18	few	CASSSLDSTNEKLFF	TGTGCCAGCTCATCCTTGGATTCAACTAATGAAAAACTGTTTTTT
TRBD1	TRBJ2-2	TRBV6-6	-	CASSYLPLGQYTGERFF	TGTGCCAGCAGTTACCTCCCTTTGGGACAGTACACCGGGGAGCGGTTTTTT
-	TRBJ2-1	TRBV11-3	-	CASSANRHSYNEQFF	TGTGCCAGCAGCGCCAACAGGCACTCCTACAATGAGCAGTTCTTC
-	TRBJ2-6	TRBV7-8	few	CASSWGQSSGANVLTF	TGTGCCAGCAGCTGGGGACAAAGCTCTGGGGCCAACGTCCTGACTTTC
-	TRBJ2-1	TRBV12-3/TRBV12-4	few	CASSYDTSRYFF	TGTGCCAGCAGCTATGATACCAGCCGTTACTTCTTC
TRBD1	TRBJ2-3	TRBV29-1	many	CSVLQGADTQYF	TGCAGCGTACTCCAGGGGGCAGATACGCAGTATTTT
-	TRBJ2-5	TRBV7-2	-	CASGLQGMGETQYF	TGTGCCAGCGGGCTTCAGGGGATGGGGGAGACCCAGTACTTC
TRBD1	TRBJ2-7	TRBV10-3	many	CAISETTGAGSYEQYF	TGTGCCATCAGTGAAACGACAGGGGCCGGGTCGTACGAGCAGTACTTC
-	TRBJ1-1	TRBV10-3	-	CAISESARAGDTEAFF	TGTGCCATCAGTGAGTCAGCGAGAGCAGGGGACACTGAAGCTTTCTTT
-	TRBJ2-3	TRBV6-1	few	CASSSVPGTVTDTQYF	TGTGCCAGCAGTTCGGTACCTGGGACGGTGACAGATACGCAGTATTTT
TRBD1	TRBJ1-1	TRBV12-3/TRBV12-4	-	CASRSTGLNAEAFF	TGTGCCAGCAGGTCGACAGGGCTGAATGCTGAAGCTTTCTTT
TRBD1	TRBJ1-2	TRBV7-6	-	CASSKRQGANYGYTF	TGTGCCAGCAGCAAGAGACAGGGGGCGAACTATGGCTACACCTTC
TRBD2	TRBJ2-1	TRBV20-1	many	CSVPSGGAYNEQFF	TGCAGTGTTCCGAGCGGGGGGGCTTACAATGAGCAGTTCTTC
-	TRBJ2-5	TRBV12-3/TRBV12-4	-	CASSGALATQYF	TGTGCCAGCAGTGGAGCACTAGCGACCCAGTACTTC
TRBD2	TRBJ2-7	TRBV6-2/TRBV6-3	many	CASSRGGTSGGTEQYF	TGTGCCAGCAGTCGCGGAGGGACTAGCGGGGGTACCGAGCAGTACTTC
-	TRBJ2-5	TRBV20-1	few	CSAGWGGIETQYF	TGCAGTGCCGGGTGGGGCGGGATAGAGACCCAGTACTTC
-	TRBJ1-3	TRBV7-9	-	CASSLVQGIPGNTIYF	TGTGCCAGCAGCTTAGTACAGGGAATCCCTGGAAACACCATATATTTT
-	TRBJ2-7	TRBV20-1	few	CSAGTSYEQYF	TGCAGTGCAGGGACTTCCTACGAGCAGTACTTC
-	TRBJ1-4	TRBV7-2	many	CASSLAQTSPKLFF	TGTGCCAGCAGCTTAGCGCAAACGTCCCCTAAACTGTTTTTT
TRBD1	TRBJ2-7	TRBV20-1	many	CSAIRDRGDEQYF	TGCAGTGCTATCCGGGACAGGGGTGACGAGCAGTACTTC
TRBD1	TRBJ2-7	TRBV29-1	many	CSVDRQGYEQYF	TGCAGCGTAGACCGACAGGGCTACGAGCAGTACTTC
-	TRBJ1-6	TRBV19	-	CASSWGDNSPLHF	TGTGCCAGTAGTTGGGGGGACAATTCACCCCTCCACTTT
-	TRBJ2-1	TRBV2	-	CASSGRGTYNEQFF	TGTGCCAGCAGTGGTCGGGGAACGTACAATGAGCAGTTCTTC
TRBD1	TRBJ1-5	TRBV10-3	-	CAISNDRGNQPQHF	TGTGCCATCAGCAATGACAGGGGCAATCAGCCCCAGCATTTT
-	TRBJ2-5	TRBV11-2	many	CASSLVTLDSPRWTQYF	TGTGCCAGCAGCTTAGTTACCCTTGACAGCCCAAGGTGGACCCAGTACTTC
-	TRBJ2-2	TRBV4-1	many	CASSRLGTGELFF	TGCGCCAGCAGCCGCCTAGGCACCGGGGAGCTGTTTTTT
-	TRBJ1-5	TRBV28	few	CASQLGLVQPQHF	TGTGCCAGCCAGTTGGGGCTTGTTCAGCCCCAGCATTTT
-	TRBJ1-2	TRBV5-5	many	CASSLPGLATGYTF	TGTGCCAGCAGTCTACCGGGCCTCGCTACGGGCTACACCTTC
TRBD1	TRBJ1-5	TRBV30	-	CAWSHSGTGNQPQHF	TGTGCCTGGTCACACTCCGGGACAGGGAATCAGCCCCAGCATTTT
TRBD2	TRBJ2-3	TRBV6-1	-	CASSRGTTPGDTQYF	TGTGCCAGCAGTCGAGGGACTACCCCGGGAGATACGCAGTATTTT
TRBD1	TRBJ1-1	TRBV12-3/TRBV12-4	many	CASSYRGTYTEAFF	TGTGCCAGCAGTTACAGGGGGACGTACACTGAAGCTTTCTTT
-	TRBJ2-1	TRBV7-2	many	CASSLERAEYNEQFF	TGTGCCAGCAGCTTAGAGAGGGCAGAATACAATGAGCAGTTCTTC
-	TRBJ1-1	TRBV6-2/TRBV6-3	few	CASRTSGVSEAFF	TGTGCCAGCAGGACCTCGGGGGTCTCTGAAGCTTTCTTT
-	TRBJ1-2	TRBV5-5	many	CASSLEDSLYGYTF	TGTGCCAGCAGCTTAGAGGACAGCCTTTATGGCTACACCTTC
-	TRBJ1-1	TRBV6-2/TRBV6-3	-	CASRYVRDTEAFF	TGTGCCAGCAGGTACGTCAGGGACACTGAAGCTTTCTTT
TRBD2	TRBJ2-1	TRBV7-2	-	CASSLGRGLANEQFF	TGTGCCAGCAGCTTAGGCCGGGGACTAGCGAATGAGCAGTTCTTC
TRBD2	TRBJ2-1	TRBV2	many	CATSGLAGRNEQFF	TGTGCCACCTCGGGACTAGCGGGGAGGAATGAGCAGTTCTTC
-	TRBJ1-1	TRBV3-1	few	CASSPVSQKAFF	TGTGCCAGCAGCCCCGTTTCCCAGAAAGCTTTCTTT
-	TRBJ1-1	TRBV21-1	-	CASSKFRGDRGRLSKNTEAFF	TGTGCCAGCAGCAAATTTCGGGGGGACCGGGGCCGCCTTTCCAAGAACACTGAAGCTTTCTTT
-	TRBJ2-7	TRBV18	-	CASSPPGLPLVYEQYF	TGTGCCAGCTCACCCCCGGGACTCCCGCTAGTCTACGAGCAGTACTTC
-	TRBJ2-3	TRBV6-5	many	CASRSLSGLTDTQYF	TGTGCCAGCAGATCGCTGTCTGGACTCACAGATACGCAGTATTTT
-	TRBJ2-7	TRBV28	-	CASSFGDRYTGEQYF	TGTGCCAGCAGTTTTGGTGACAGGTACACTGGCGAGCAGTACTTC
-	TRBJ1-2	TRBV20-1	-	CSARVTGGPKTINYGYTF	TGCAGTGCTAGAGTTACGGGCGGACCCAAAACGATAAACTATGGCTACACCTTC
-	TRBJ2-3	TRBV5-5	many	CASSLGQTDTQYF	TGTGCCAGCAGCTTAGGACAGACAGATACGCAGTATTTT
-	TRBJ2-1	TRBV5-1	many	CASSLVRQGNEQFF	TGCGCCAGCAGCTTGGTCCGTCAGGGTAATGAGCAGTTCTTC
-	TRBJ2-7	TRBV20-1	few	CSAIRGLYNEQYF	TGCAGTGCTATTCGGGGGCTTTACAATGAGCAGTACTTC
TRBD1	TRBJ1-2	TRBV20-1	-	CSAREQGNPYGYTF	TGCAGTGCTAGAGAACAGGGGAACCCCTATGGCTACACCTTC